The source of this T cell receptor (beta chain) is a study of blood T cell repertoires in COVID-19 (dated by TCRdb to about 2020). About the full investigation: Samples from collaborators originated in the United States, Italy and Spain and spanned both the acute and convalescent phases of COVID-19. The prospective study material was composed of cDNA or gDNA derived from T cells, B-cell-depleted T cells, or PBMCs. Subjects who had been exposed to COVID-19, were actively infected with it, or had recovered from it provided the deeply sampled blood TCRbeta repertoires that made up the dataset. The repertoires were released in a freely available public database meant as a resource for research on the immune response to SARS-CoV-2. The samples were drawn from two sources: the first 160 participants of the ongoing ImmuneRACE study, and some 1,300 subjects contributed by 6 global collaborators. Sample metadata almost always included a de-identified subject ID, COVID-19 status, age in years and sex. HLA class I and class II types, where available, came from metadata supplied by the sample provider rather than from assay-based typing. What the research found in general, with its limitations: The quantity of clinical and demographic metadata differed by source and by participant and was supplied without curation.

The CDR3 numbers 11 residues from cysteine through phenylalanine. The entry retains the CDR3 DNA only, 33 bases that are in frame from base 1. Via the germline V gene, CDR1 is ENHRY and CDR2 SYGVKD. V is shortened by 6 bases, J by 7 bases, and the region joining them spans 10 bases. The immunoSEQ Assay, a bias-controlled multiplex PCR, was used to amplify TCRbeta CDR3 regions from genomic DNA. The authors processed their data as follows. The number of nucleated cells in each sample was estimated from the amplification of reference gene primers within the assay. To quantify the absolute abundance of each unique TCRbeta CDR3 rearrangement, sequence reads were collapsed and filtered. For each sample, productive Simpson clonality was calculated by taking the square root of Simpson's diversity index across productive rearrangements. TCRdb re-hosts the immuneACCESS table, in-frame sequences only. Its copies lack some clones; in the studies checked, an unresolved V gene accounts for under half of them, and the cause for the rest is not known. The DNA was the basis for D and trimming; V, J and clone size are from that table. This sample lists about 320,000 clones; about 90% were detected once. The top ten clones comprise more than 9.5% of the sample.

Details on this clone: Its target antigen remains unknown. No per-base quality is available; no much larger clone lies one base away.

One collaborating source in Seattle enrolled patients while the patients were actively infected and followed the patients over time throughout the course of disease. Collaborating institutions collected whole blood in K2EDTA tubes following their own protocols. For TCRbeta analysis, collaborators shipped samples in one of three forms: frozen whole blood, isolated PBMCs, or DNA extracted from either of those sample types. The receptor comes from a woman aged 25-40 years with COVID-19, enrolled during active disease. Sequencing was carried out using peripheral blood. The chain is encoded by TRBV10-3 joined to TRBJ2-7, with the D gene uncertain. Read as DNA, the sequence is TGTGCCATCAGCTACTACCAAGAGCAGTACTTC. Its translation reads: CAISYYQEQYF.